This T cell receptor (beta chain) was found in a study of blood T cell repertoires in COVID-19. Study-level information: T cells, B-cell-depleted T cells, or PBMCs provided the cDNA or gDNA that served as material.

Trimming left V 5 bases short and J 6 bases short, with 11 bases between. The V gene's germline CDR1 is SQVTM and CDR2 ANQGSEA. This CDR3 has 11 residues. Repertoires were generated with immunoSEQ multiplex PCR, while TCRdb's copy carries only in-frame clones and drops some. The sample holds about 50,000 clones, 80% to 85% seen once. Sequences were obtained from peripheral blood. The receptor's source is a woman over 75 with COVID-19, enrolled during active disease. The J gene is TRBJ2-7, the V gene TRBV29-1, with D hard to call. The CDR3 DNA sequence: TGCAGCGTTTCCCACAGCAGCGAGCAGTACTTC. Protein sequence: CSVSHSSEQYF.